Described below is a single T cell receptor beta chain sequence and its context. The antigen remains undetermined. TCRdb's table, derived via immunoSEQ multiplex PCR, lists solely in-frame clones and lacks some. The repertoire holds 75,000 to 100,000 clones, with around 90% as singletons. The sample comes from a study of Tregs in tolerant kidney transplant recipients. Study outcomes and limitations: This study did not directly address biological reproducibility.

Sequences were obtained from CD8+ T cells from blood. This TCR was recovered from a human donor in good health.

For the CDR3, the DNA is TGTGCCAGCAGCGCCTCCGGGACTACCACAGATACGCAGTATTTT. This sequence encodes CASSASGTTTDTQYF. The chain uses TRBV7-9 and TRBJ2-3; 7 bases map to TRBD2. The junction had 7 bases not matched to a gene; V was cut back by 5 bases and J by 2 bases. CDR1 and CDR2 (germline): SEHNR, FQNEAQ (reference sequence). This CDR3 is built from 15 residues.